These 20 T cell receptor beta chains came from one sample sequenced in a study of response to subunit inactivated influenza vaccine. TCRdb re-derived calls from the RT-PCR reads in MiXCR, one entry per CDR3 protein. Of about 310,000 distinct CDR3 sequences listed, around 20% are singletons. The starting material was PBMCs from blood, obtained 21 months after vaccination. Every receptor here comes from a man aged 45 to 70 who received an inactivated influenza vaccine.

This clonotype has just a few counts. CDR3 amino acids: CSVGQSLDTEAFF. CDR3 coding DNA: TGCAGCGTCGGACAGAGCCTCGACACTGAAGCTTTCTTT. This sequence joins TRBV29-1 and TRBJ1-1, with D possibly matching TRBD1 (6 bases). The CDR3 is 13 residues long. V lost 6 bases, J lost 3 bases, and 14 bases lay in between. Looked up from germline, CDR1 is SQVTM and CDR2 is ANQGSEA. Looking up the rest from reference TRBV29-1 and TRBJ1-1 gives the full variable domain: SAVISQKPSRDICQRGTSLTIQCQVDSQVTMMFWYRQQPGQSLTLIATANQGSEATYESGFVIDKFPISRPNLTFSTLTVSNMSPEDSSIYLCSVGQSLDTEAFFGQGTRLTVV.

This clonotype has a handful of counts. The CDR3 spells CASSADRNTEAFF. DNA for the CDR3: TGTGCCAGCAGTGCGGACAGAAACACTGAAGCTTTCTTT. The J gene is TRBJ1-1, the V gene TRBV2; D perhaps matches TRBD1 (6 bases). Trimming shortened V by 4 bases and J by 2 bases, and 8 bases separated the two germline ends. CDR1 is SNHLY and CDR2 is FYNNEI in the germline V gene. This CDR3 has 13 amino acids.

The chain is built from TRBV28 and TRBJ2-7; D uncertain. CDR1 is MDHEN and CDR2 is SYDVKM in the germline V gene. The CDR3 is 12 residues long. Trimming took 7 bases from V and 6 from J, leaving 13 bases between them. The CDR3 DNA reads as TGTGCCAGCAACCGAAATTCCGCCGAGCAGTACTTC. It encodes CASNRNSAEQYF.

This clonotype was observed a few times. This chain joins TRBV24-1 and TRBJ2-2; D uncertain. Trimming took 5 bases from V and 6 from J, leaving 6 bases between them. The CDR3 consists of 12 residues. Germline lookup yields CDR1 KGHDR and CDR2 SFDVKD. CDR3 amino acids: CATSVAAGELFF. The CDR3 nucleotides read TGTGCCACCAGTGTGGCAGCCGGGGAGCTGTTTTTT.

This clonotype has at least ten counts. The rearrangement joins TRBV6-1 to TRBJ1-6; 8 nucleotides agree with TRBD1. The CDR3 contains 15 residues. Germline CDR1 reads MNHNS; CDR2 reads SASEGT. The trim removed 5 bases at V and 7 bases at J, leaving 7 bases unmatched. The chain's CDR3 is CASSPSTGGNSPLHF. The CDR3, as DNA: TGTGCCAGCAGTCCTTCCACAGGGGGAAATTCACCCCTCCACTTT.

This clonotype was detected a few times. J is TRBJ2-6 and V is TRBV4-3; TRBD1 matches 7 bases. V lost 0 bases and J lost 1; bases outside the gene matches: 6. From germline, CDR1 is LGHNA and CDR2 YSLEER. This CDR3 has 18 amino acids. The CDR3 region has the DNA TGCGCCAGCAGCCAAGATATTAGGGGGCGGTCTGGGGCCAACGTCCTGACTTTC. Translation gives CASSQDIRGRSGANVLTF.

The V and J genes are TRBV20-1 and TRBJ2-7; the D gene is possibly TRBD1 (5 bases). Germline-derived CDR1 and CDR2 are DFQATT and SNEGSKA (reference sequence). The CDR3 contains 13 residues. V lost 1 base, J lost 2 bases, and 9 bases lay in between. This CDR3 reads CSARGRETYEQYF. The CDR3 nucleotides are TGCAGTGCTAGAGGCAGGGAAACCTACGAGCAGTACTTC.

This clonotype came up a few times. The chain recombines TRBV20-1 with TRBJ2-3; weak D call: TRBD2 (7 bases). Germline values: CDR1 DFQATT, CDR2 SNEGSKA (reference sequence). This CDR3 spans 15 amino acids. V lost 8 bases to trimming and J lost 6 bases, with 24 bases between them. In DNA, the CDR3 is TGCAGTTTTCCTAATAGGGGGGGGGCCGTGGATACGCAGTATTTT. It translates to CSFPNRGGAVDTQYF.

This chain links TRBV12-3 or TRBV12-4 with TRBJ2-7; D possibly corresponds to TRBD2 (6 bases). The CDR3 is 15 amino acids. V lost 0 bases to trimming and J lost 2 bases, with 11 bases between them. The CDR3, as DNA: TGTGCCAGCAGTTTAGCGTTTGGGGGGACCTACGAGCAGTACTTC. It is translated as CASSLAFGGTYEQYF.

This clonotype appeared a few times. This chain uses TRBV7-9 with TRBJ2-7; D is ambiguous. V was clipped by 5 bases and J by 7 bases, with 9 bases between them. The germline CDR1 and CDR2 sequences are SEHNR and FQNEAQ (reference sequence). The CDR3 has 11 residues. The CDR3 loop reads CASSRDGEQYF. The DNA of the CDR3 is TGTGCCAGCAGCCGTGATGGAGAGCAGTACTTC.

This clonotype was picked up a small number of times. The chain carries TRBV29-1 and TRBJ2-7, with 11 positions matching TRBD1. Looked up from germline, CDR1 is SQVTM and CDR2 is ANQGSEA. V dropped 6 bases and J dropped 3; count of bases not matched to a gene: 4. The CDR3 has 13 residues. CDR3 loop: CSVGQGAGYEQYF. The DNA of the CDR3 is TGCAGCGTAGGACAGGGGGCTGGCTACGAGCAGTACTTC.

There are a few counts of this clonotype. This sequence joins TRBV19 and TRBJ1-2; weak D call: TRBD1 (6 bases). Per germline, CDR1 LNHDA and CDR2 SQIVND (reference sequence). This CDR3 is 17 amino acids long. Trimming shortened V by 3 bases and J by 5 bases, and 22 bases separated the two germline ends. CDR3 sequence (DNA): TGTGCCAGTAGTATGTCTTCAGGGGAGCCCGGGACATATGGCTACACCTTC. Its translation: CASSMSSGEPGTYGYTF.

The V gene is TRBV5-1, the J gene TRBJ2-1; 8 bases agree with TRBD2. V was pared by 8 bases and J by 2 bases, with 6 bases of the junction left unmatched. There are 14 residues in the CDR3. CDR1 and CDR2 from the germline V gene are SGHRS and YFSETQ. CDR3: CASSTSGPYNEQFF. In DNA form, the CDR3 reads TGCGCCAGTTCAACTAGCGGTCCCTACAATGAGCAGTTCTTC.

The rearrangement uses TRBV20-1 and TRBJ2-7; D is ambiguous. This CDR3 is built from 14 residues. Germline V CDR1 and CDR2: DFQATT, SNEGSKA (reference sequence). The V end was cut by 5 bases, the J end by 0 bases, with 14 bases between. As DNA, the CDR3 is TGCAGTGCTTCCCCGACGGAGAGCTCCTACGAGCAGTACTTC. As protein: CSASPTESSYEQYF.

The chain is built from TRBV20-1 and TRBJ1-2; 10 bases line up with TRBD1. The V gene end was trimmed by 3 bases and the J gene end by 5 bases; junction bases not matched to a gene: 9. The CDR3 spans 15 residues. Germline CDR1 and CDR2: DFQATT and SNEGSKA (reference sequence). CDR3 in amino acids: CSASPGTGAVYGYTF. The CDR3 region has the DNA TGCAGTGCTAGTCCAGGGACAGGGGCTGTGTATGGCTACACCTTC.

This chain connects TRBV12-3 or TRBV12-4 to TRBJ1-1, with a weak D call TRBD1 (6 bases). This CDR3 contains 14 residues. Trimming pared 6 bases from V and 7 bases from J, leaving 18 bases between. Here the CDR3 reads CASSLLGGRGEAFF. The CDR3 DNA reads TGTGCCAGCAGCCTCCTCGGGGGCCGTGGTGAAGCTTTCTTT.

This clonotype was observed a few times. The chain is built from TRBV24-1 and TRBJ2-5, with 7 bases that match TRBD1. Germline assignment: CDR1 KGHDR and CDR2 SFDVKD. The CDR3 spans 13 residues. V trimming: 9 bases; J trimming: 5 bases; junction bases outside the gene matches: 8. This chain's CDR3 is CATGRAGGETQYF. CDR3 nucleotide sequence: TGTGCCACCGGTCGGGCAGGGGGTGAGACCCAGTACTTC.

This clonotype was seen more than once but under ten times. The chain couples TRBV18 to TRBJ1-2; TRBD1 matches 7 bases. Per the germline V gene, CDR1 is KGHSH and CDR2 is LQKENI. CDR3 length equals 14 residues. Germline trimming cut 5 bases from V and 7 bases from J; bases unmatched to any gene: 10. For the CDR3, the DNA is TGTGCCAGCTCAACCACGACAGGGTTTTTTGGCTACACCTTC. This gives the protein CASSTTTGFFGYTF.

V usage is TRBV4-1 and J usage is TRBJ2-3; D is undetermined. Germline V gene data show CDR1 as MGHRA and CDR2 as YSYEKL. The CDR3 is made up of 16 amino acids. Trimming removed 0 bases at V and 0 bases at J, with 10 bases between. The CDR3 DNA reads as TGCGCCAGCAGCCAAGAATCTGGCCCGAGCACAGATACGCAGTATTTT. Translation gives CASSQESGPSTDTQYF.

In its sample, this clonotype was seen a few times. The chain uses TRBV29-1 and TRBJ2-7, with a weak D call TRBD1 (6 bases). This CDR3 has 13 residues. The germline V gene has CDR1 SQVTM and CDR2 ANQGSEA. The V end lost 5 bases, the J end lost 3 bases, and 14 bases lay between the germline ends. This CDR3 reads CSVTPMTGYEQYF. The CDR3 bases are TGCAGCGTTACCCCTATGACAGGCTACGAGCAGTACTTC.